This TCR beta chain was recorded in a study of graft-versus-host responses after intestinal transplantation. V shed 3 bases and J 1 base; nucleotides not matched to a gene: 12. The germline V gene has CDR1 SGDLS and CDR2 YYNGEE. CDR3 length equals 19 residues. Study results and limitations: Recipient-marrow GvH clones were detected, some having first appeared in ileum or blood. Association was observed between peak circulating GvH clone levels and early post-transplant HvG declines.

TCRdb's table, derived via immunoSEQ multiplex PCR, lists solely in-frame clones and lacks some. The data hold about 98,000 clones, with 86% observed a single time. About this clone: Its antigen is unknown.

Specimen: PBMCs, collected 255 days after intestinal transplant. The TCR comes from a human patient who received an intestinal transplant, so some T cells may come from the graft donor. The chain is built from TRBV9 and TRBJ2-6, with 8 bases fitting TRBD2. The CDR3 is CASSETTSAAWSGANVLTF. The CDR3, as DNA: TGTGCCAGCAGCGAGACGACTAGCGCGGCTTGGTCTGGGGCCAACGTCCTGACTTTC.